The source of this T cell receptor (beta chain) is a study of blood T cell repertoires in COVID-19. Whole-study context: Italy, Spain and the United States were the sources of the convalescent and acute COVID-19 samples. The cDNA or gDNA used as material had been derived from T cells, B-cell-depleted T cells, or PBMCs.

Per the original methods: Amplification from reference gene primers served as the basis for estimated nucleated cell counts. Generated by immunoSEQ multiplex PCR, the TCRdb table keeps only in-frame clones and is missing some. Clone size and V and J calls were adopted from that table, with D and trimming inferred from the DNA. The table shows 75,000 to 100,000 clones, with 75% to 85% occurring only once. V was clipped by 0 bases and J by 1 base; unmatched bases: 3. This CDR3 is 15 amino acids long. The germline CDR1 and CDR2 sequences are SGHDT and YYEEEE. This sequence was found in a woman aged 80 or over with acute or convalescent COVID-19. Sequenced input: peripheral blood. The J gene is TRBJ1-1, the V gene TRBV5-6; TRBD1 matches 7 bases. The CDR3: CASSLATGANTEAFF. In nucleotides, the CDR3 is TGTGCCAGCAGCTTGGCCACAGGGGCGAACACTGAAGCTTTCTTT.